This entry features one T cell receptor (beta chain) sequence. Its antigen remains undetermined. One base away there is no much larger clone; base qualities are not given. This entry belongs to a study of blood T cell repertoires in COVID-19 (dated by TCRdb to the early 2020s). Notes on the research overall: Samples from collaborators originated in the United States, Italy and Spain and spanned both the acute and convalescent phases of COVID-19. The prospective study material was composed of cDNA or gDNA derived from T cells, B-cell-depleted T cells, or PBMCs. The dataset comprised deeply sampled blood TCRbeta repertoires from subjects exposed to, actively infected with, or recovered from COVID-19. The repertoires were released in a freely available public database meant as a resource for research on the immune response to SARS-CoV-2. The samples were drawn from two sources: the first 160 participants of the ongoing ImmuneRACE study, and fewer than 1,500 subjects contributed by 6 global collaborators. Sample metadata almost always included a de-identified subject ID, COVID-19 status, age in years and sex. Where HLA class I and class II types were available, the types were taken from metadata supplied by the sample provider, not from assay-based typing.

Another Seattle source contributed samples from volunteer blood donors who had recovered from COVID-19. Whole blood was collected in K2EDTA tubes by collaborating institutions according to the institutions' own protocols. For TCRbeta analysis, collaborators shipped samples in one of three forms: frozen whole blood, isolated PBMCs, or DNA extracted from either of those sample types. The research as a whole found: The amount of clinical and demographic metadata varied by source and participant and was provided uncurated.

TCRbeta CDR3 regions were amplified from genomic DNA by means of the immunoSEQ Assay, a bias-controlled multiplex PCR. On the authors' methods: Nucleated cell counts per sample were estimated from amplification of reference gene primers within the assay. To quantify the absolute abundance of each unique TCRbeta CDR3 rearrangement, sequence reads were collapsed and filtered. Productive Simpson clonality was computed per sample as the square root of Simpson's diversity index over productive rearrangements. TCRdb obtained this table from immuneACCESS and retained in-frame rearrangements with V and J assigned. These tables miss some clones; where compared with another copy, unresolved V genes account for less than half of the shortfall, and the remainder is unexplained. Clone size and V and J calls were adopted from that table, with D and trimming inferred from the DNA. The sample table lists 160,000 or so clones, under 85% of them with a count of one. 10% to 15% of the sample belongs to the ten largest clones.

Trimming removed 6 bases from V and 6 bases from J, leaving 17 bases between the germline ends. In the germline V gene, CDR1 corresponds to MNHNS and CDR2 to SASEGT. The CDR3, from cysteine to phenylalanine, totals 15 residues. Only the CDR3 DNA stays, 45 bases, in frame from base 1. Recombination joined TRBV6-1 with TRBJ1-4; the D segment could be TRBD1, given 6 matching bases. Material: peripheral blood. The sequence came from a man in his sixties or seventies who had recovered from COVID-19. CDR3 protein: CASRGTGIRDEKLFF. The bases are TGTGCCAGCAGGGGAACAGGGATTCGAGATGAAAAACTGTTTTTT.